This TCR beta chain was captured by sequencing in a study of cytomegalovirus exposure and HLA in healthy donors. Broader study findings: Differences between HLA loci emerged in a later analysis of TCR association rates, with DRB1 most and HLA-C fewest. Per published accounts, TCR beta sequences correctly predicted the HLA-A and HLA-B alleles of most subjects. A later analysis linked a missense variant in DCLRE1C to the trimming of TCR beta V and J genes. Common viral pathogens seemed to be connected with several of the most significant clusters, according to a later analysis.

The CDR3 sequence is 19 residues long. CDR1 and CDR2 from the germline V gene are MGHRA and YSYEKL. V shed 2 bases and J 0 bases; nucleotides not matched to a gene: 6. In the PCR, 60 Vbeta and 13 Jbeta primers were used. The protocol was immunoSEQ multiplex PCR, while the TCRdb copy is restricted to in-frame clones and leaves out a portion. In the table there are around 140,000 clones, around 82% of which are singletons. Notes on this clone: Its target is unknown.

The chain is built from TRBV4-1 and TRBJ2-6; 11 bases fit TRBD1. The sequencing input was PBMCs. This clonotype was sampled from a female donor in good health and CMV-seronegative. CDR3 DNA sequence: TGCGCCAGCAGCCAACTCGGGGGACAGGGGGTCTCTGGGGCCAACGTCCTGACTTTC. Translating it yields CASSQLGGQGVSGANVLTF.